The rows below give T cell receptor beta chains drawn from one sample of a study of blood T cell repertoires in COVID-19. Profiled with immunoSEQ multiplex PCR; TCRdb holds only in-frame clones, not every one. Of 20,000 to 25,000 clones listed, over 80% are singletons. Sequencing was done on a sample of peripheral blood. Every receptor here comes from an elderly woman with acute or convalescent COVID-19. Both conserved end residues are part of each CDR3. Part of the rows lack a size; the others show once, few, many or a class for expanded clones.

TRBJ2-1	TRBV7-6	.	CASSSPAGGSYNEQFF
TRBJ1-4	TRBV25-1	.	CASSNQFFGTDNEKLFF
TRBJ2-2	TRBV4-1	.	CASSHGLAGVGELFF
TRBJ2-7	TRBV12-3/TRBV12-4	.	CASSIAGFYEQYF
TRBJ1-2	TRBV5-1	.	CASSKQGASYGYTF
TRBJ2-4	TRBV9	.	CASRERRQGNFIKNIQYF
TRBJ2-3	TRBV29-1	.	CSVEDRGPTDTQYF
TRBJ1-2	TRBV27	few	CATSALGLGYTF
TRBJ1-1	TRBV2	few	CASRAGTGANTEAFF
TRBJ1-3	TRBV12-3/TRBV12-4	.	CASREAGATIYF
TRBJ2-2	TRBV15	.	CATSRGSGGNTGELFF
TRBJ1-4	TRBV19	.	CASTKTGFGLEKLFF
TRBJ1-5	TRBV6-1	.	CASSERQVQPQHF
TRBJ1-4	TRBV7-9	.	CASSFRANEEKLFF
TRBJ1-1	TRBV5-4	.	CASSFGLDTEAFF
TRBJ2-1	TRBV5-6	.	CASSLRQFYNEQFF
TRBJ2-1	TRBV19	.	CASSEFMAGAYNEQFF
TRBJ2-2	TRBV7-7	.	CASSSTANTGELFF
TRBJ1-4	TRBV9	.	CASSVGGGPRSEKLFF
TRBJ1-1	TRBV9	.	CASSVLGGTEAFF
TRBJ2-1	TRBV5-4	.	CASSHDRGVGNEQFF
TRBJ2-3	TRBV30	.	CAWSVLAGRLSQYF